Listed below are T cell receptor beta chains from one sample, sequenced in a study of CD8+CD57+ T cells in acquired aplastic anemia. MiXCR, run by TCRdb on the reads, gives a single entry per CDR3 protein. The table has over 150,000 distinct CDR3 sequences, 63% seen once; the top ten hold under 55%. Sequencing input: sorted CD4+, CD8+, or CD8+CD57+ T cells (not recorded which) from PBMCs. The receptors stem from a human donor with aplastic anemia. CDR3s include the opening cysteine and the closing phenylalanine or tryptophan. Each record gives: CDR3 protein, CDR3 DNA, V gene, D gene, clone size, J gene. A D gene is named only where the DNA matches it firmly. Clone size is given for some rows only: seen once, a few or many times, or a class if the clone is expanded.

CDR3aa: CASSSGQGLTYEQYF
CDR3nt: TGTGCCAGCAGCTCGGGACAGGGGCTTACCTACGAGCAGTACTTC
v_gene: TRBV7-9
d_gene: TRBD1
abundance: -
j_gene: TRBJ2-7

CDR3aa: CASSWGRSYEQYF
CDR3nt: TGTGCCAGCAGCTGGGGCCGATCCTACGAGCAGTACTTC
v_gene: TRBV12-3/TRBV12-4
d_gene: -
abundance: -
j_gene: TRBJ2-7

CDR3aa: CASSAIPGAGELFF
CDR3nt: TGTGCCAGCAGCGCAATCCCGGGAGCCGGGGAGCTGTTTTTT
v_gene: TRBV7-2
d_gene: -
abundance: -
j_gene: TRBJ2-2

CDR3aa: CASSLGMDTEAFF
CDR3nt: TGCGCCAGCAGCTTAGGCATGGACACTGAAGCTTTCTTT
v_gene: TRBV7-4
d_gene: -
abundance: -
j_gene: TRBJ1-1

CDR3aa: CASSNRLAGGEQYF
CDR3nt: TGTGCCAGCAGCAACCGACTAGCGGGGGGCGAGCAGTACTTC
v_gene: TRBV7-2
d_gene: TRBD2
abundance: -
j_gene: TRBJ2-7

CDR3aa: CAISEDRVNTGELFF
CDR3nt: TGTGCCATCAGTGAGGACAGGGTGAACACCGGGGAGCTGTTTTTT
v_gene: TRBV10-3
d_gene: TRBD1
abundance: many
j_gene: TRBJ2-2

CDR3aa: CASSVWTGRIGYTF
CDR3nt: TGTGCCAGCAGCGTGTGGACAGGGAGAATTGGCTACACCTTC
v_gene: TRBV9
d_gene: TRBD1
abundance: -
j_gene: TRBJ1-2

CDR3aa: CASSLAGYRAGELFF
CDR3nt: TGTGCCAGCAGCTTGGCAGGATACAGAGCCGGGGAGCTGTTTTTT
v_gene: TRBV7-9
d_gene: -
abundance: few
j_gene: TRBJ2-2

CDR3aa: CASSYSTGASTDTQYF
CDR3nt: TGTGCCAGCAGTTACTCGACAGGTGCTAGCACAGATACGCAGTATTTT
v_gene: TRBV6-5
d_gene: -
abundance: once
j_gene: TRBJ2-3

CDR3aa: CASSEFGGSSYEQYF
CDR3nt: TGTGCCAGCAGTGAGTTTGGGGGAAGCTCCTACGAGCAGTACTTC
v_gene: TRBV2
d_gene: -
abundance: -
j_gene: TRBJ2-7

CDR3aa: CASSLTPTYEQYF
CDR3nt: TGCGCCAGCAGTCTCACTCCGACCTACGAGCAGTACTTC
v_gene: TRBV5-1
d_gene: -
abundance: -
j_gene: TRBJ2-7

CDR3aa: CSVGLQSSYEQYF
CDR3nt: TGCAGCGTTGGGCTACAGAGCTCCTACGAGCAGTACTTC
v_gene: TRBV29-1
d_gene: -
abundance: -
j_gene: TRBJ2-7

CDR3aa: CASSLHSGSYEQYF
CDR3nt: TGTGCCAGCAGCTTACATTCAGGCTCCTACGAGCAGTACTTC
v_gene: TRBV7-7
d_gene: -
abundance: few
j_gene: TRBJ2-7

CDR3aa: CSVEWDRHRGAVRGSNQPQHF
CDR3nt: TGCAGCGTTGAATGGGACAGGCACCGGGGAGCTGTTAGGGGAAGCAATCAGCCCCAGCATTTT
v_gene: TRBV29-1
d_gene: TRBD1
abundance: -
j_gene: TRBJ1-5

CDR3aa: CASSGYPSSRPGYEQYF
CDR3nt: TGTGCCAGCAGTGGATACCCCTCTAGCCGCCCGGGCTACGAGCAGTACTTC
v_gene: TRBV6-1
d_gene: -
abundance: many
j_gene: TRBJ2-7

CDR3aa: CASSTGTGGPDTQYF
CDR3nt: TGTGCCAGCAGTACCGGGACAGGGGGTCCAGATACGCAGTATTTT
v_gene: TRBV6-1
d_gene: TRBD1
abundance: few
j_gene: TRBJ2-3

CDR3aa: CASSGRKGFYEQYF
CDR3nt: TGTGCCAGTAGTGGACGGAAGGGGTTCTACGAGCAGTACTTC
v_gene: TRBV19
d_gene: -
abundance: -
j_gene: TRBJ2-7

CDR3aa: CSARDRRGTDTQYF
CDR3nt: TGCAGTGCTAGAGATAGAAGGGGCACAGATACGCAGTATTTT
v_gene: TRBV20-1
d_gene: -
abundance: few
j_gene: TRBJ2-3

CDR3aa: CASSPEPGQGSYEQYF
CDR3nt: TGTGCCAGCAGCCCCGAACCGGGACAGGGCTCCTACGAGCAGTACTTC
v_gene: TRBV7-9
d_gene: TRBD1
abundance: -
j_gene: TRBJ2-7

CDR3aa: CASSQRQGAGELFF
CDR3nt: TGTGCCAGCTCGCAACGACAGGGTGCCGGGGAGCTGTTTTTT
v_gene: TRBV7-2
d_gene: TRBD1
abundance: -
j_gene: TRBJ2-2

CDR3aa: CAVYRDRDGNSGEQYF
CDR3nt: TGTGCCGTATACCGGGACAGGGATGGAAACTCCGGGGAGCAGTACTTC
v_gene: TRBV19
d_gene: TRBD1
abundance: -
j_gene: TRBJ2-7

CDR3aa: CASSESRLPPSSYNEQFF
CDR3nt: TGCGCCAGCAGTGAGTCGAGGCTACCTCCCAGCTCCTACAATGAGCAGTTCTTC
v_gene: TRBV10-2
d_gene: -
abundance: -
j_gene: TRBJ2-1

CDR3aa: CASAQWGASQPQHF
CDR3nt: TGTGCTAGTGCCCAGTGGGGGGCAAGTCAGCCCCAGCATTTT
v_gene: TRBV12-5
d_gene: -
abundance: many
j_gene: TRBJ1-5

CDR3aa: CATSDLPGDTQYF
CDR3nt: TGTGCCACCAGTGATTTACCGGGAGATACGCAGTATTTT
v_gene: TRBV24-1
d_gene: -
abundance: few
j_gene: TRBJ2-3

CDR3aa: CASSGTPLAEQYF
CDR3nt: TGTGCCAGCAGCGGGACACCCCTCGCCGAGCAGTACTTC
v_gene: TRBV5-6
d_gene: -
abundance: many
j_gene: TRBJ2-7

CDR3aa: CSVTPGLAGETQYF
CDR3nt: TGCAGTGTCACCCCGGGACTAGCGGGAGAGACCCAGTACTTC
v_gene: TRBV20-1
d_gene: TRBD2
abundance: -
j_gene: TRBJ2-5

CDR3aa: CASSVGTSLTDTQYF
CDR3nt: TGTGCCAGCAGCGTAGGGACTAGCCTCACAGATACGCAGTATTTT
v_gene: TRBV9
d_gene: TRBD2
abundance: -
j_gene: TRBJ2-3

CDR3aa: CSVDRGTGALYEQYF
CDR3nt: TGCAGCGTTGACCGGGGGACAGGGGCCCTCTACGAGCAGTACTTC
v_gene: TRBV29-1
d_gene: TRBD1
abundance: -
j_gene: TRBJ2-7

CDR3aa: CASKVGHEQFF
CDR3nt: TGTGCCAGTAAGGTGGGACATGAGCAGTTCTTC
v_gene: TRBV19
d_gene: -
abundance: -
j_gene: TRBJ2-1

CDR3aa: CASSLEAGPSRETQYF
CDR3nt: TGCGCCAGCAGCTTGGAGGCAGGCCCCTCGAGGGAGACCCAGTACTTC
v_gene: TRBV5-1
d_gene: -
abundance: many
j_gene: TRBJ2-5

CDR3aa: CAIRAPGQGTGQFF
CDR3nt: TGTGCCATCAGGGCCCCGGGACAGGGGACGGGGCAGTTCTTC
v_gene: TRBV10-3
d_gene: TRBD1
abundance: -
j_gene: TRBJ2-1

CDR3aa: CASSRWGGDNTEAFF
CDR3nt: TGTGCCAGCAGCCGTTGGGGAGGGGATAACACTGAAGCTTTCTTT
v_gene: TRBV5-5
d_gene: -
abundance: medium-sized
j_gene: TRBJ1-1

CDR3aa: CASSPRLAKDNEQFF
CDR3nt: TGTGCCAGCAGTCCGAGACTAGCGAAGGACAATGAGCAGTTCTTC
v_gene: TRBV6-6
d_gene: TRBD2
abundance: -
j_gene: TRBJ2-1

CDR3aa: CASSVGQGISPLHF
CDR3nt: TGTGCCAGCAGCGTAGGGCAGGGGATTTCACCCCTCCACTTT
v_gene: TRBV9
d_gene: -
abundance: many
j_gene: TRBJ1-6

CDR3aa: CASSLGQGTDTQYF
CDR3nt: TGTGCCAGTAGTCTGGGACAGGGTACGGATACGCAGTATTTT
v_gene: TRBV19
d_gene: TRBD1
abundance: -
j_gene: TRBJ2-3

CDR3aa: CAISAGRTEAFF
CDR3nt: TGTGCCATCAGTGCGGGGAGAACTGAAGCTTTCTTT
v_gene: TRBV10-3
d_gene: -
abundance: -
j_gene: TRBJ1-1

CDR3aa: CASSGHLVGEKLFF
CDR3nt: TGTGCCAGCAGCGGACATCTAGTTGGGGAAAAACTGTTTTTT
v_gene: TRBV6-2/TRBV6-3
d_gene: -
abundance: many
j_gene: TRBJ1-4

CDR3aa: CTLVALDEKLFF
CDR3nt: TGTACACTCGTAGCGTTAGATGAAAAACTGTTTTTT
v_gene: TRBV7-9
d_gene: -
abundance: -
j_gene: TRBJ1-4

CDR3aa: CASSIGKGGTDTQYF
CDR3nt: TGTGCCAGTAGTATAGGTAAAGGGGGAACAGATACGCAGTATTTT
v_gene: TRBV19
d_gene: -
abundance: -
j_gene: TRBJ2-3

CDR3aa: CASSPRQANSPLHF
CDR3nt: TGTGCCAGCAGTCCTAGACAGGCTAATTCACCCCTCCACTTT
v_gene: TRBV2
d_gene: -
abundance: -
j_gene: TRBJ1-6

CDR3aa: CASSDRGNMDEQYF
CDR3nt: TGTGCCAGCAGCGACAGGGGGAATATGGACGAGCAGTACTTC
v_gene: TRBV13
d_gene: TRBD1
abundance: -
j_gene: TRBJ2-7

CDR3aa: CASSLGRGTHYEQYF
CDR3nt: TGTGCCAGCAGCTTGGGCAGGGGGACACACTACGAGCAGTACTTC
v_gene: TRBV5-5
d_gene: TRBD1
abundance: many
j_gene: TRBJ2-7

CDR3aa: CASSESSGRVLFF
CDR3nt: TGTGCCAGCAGTGAATCAAGCGGGAGGGTACTGTTCTTC
v_gene: TRBV6-4
d_gene: TRBD2
abundance: -
j_gene: TRBJ2-4

CDR3aa: CASSVGTENSPLHF
CDR3nt: TGTGCCAGCAGCGTAGGGACGGAGAATTCACCCCTCCACTTT
v_gene: TRBV9
d_gene: -
abundance: few
j_gene: TRBJ1-6

CDR3aa: CASRTGPEQYF
CDR3nt: TGTGCCAGCAGGACAGGGCCCGAGCAGTACTTC
v_gene: TRBV11-2
d_gene: TRBD1
abundance: -
j_gene: TRBJ2-7

CDR3aa: CATYMENMNTGAFF
CDR3nt: TGTGCCACCTACATGGAAAACATGAACACTGGAGCTTTCTTT
v_gene: TRBV7-9
d_gene: -
abundance: -
j_gene: TRBJ1-1

CDR3aa: CSVGQGGSYNEQFF
CDR3nt: TGCAGCGTTGGACAGGGAGGCTCCTACAATGAGCAGTTCTTC
v_gene: TRBV29-1
d_gene: -
abundance: -
j_gene: TRBJ2-1

CDR3aa: CASTLGTNTGELFF
CDR3nt: TGCGCCAGCACCCTGGGGACGAACACCGGGGAGCTGTTTTTT
v_gene: TRBV5-1
d_gene: -
abundance: -
j_gene: TRBJ2-2

CDR3aa: CASSGTSGISYEQYF
CDR3nt: TGTGCCAGCAGTGGGACTAGCGGGATTTCATACGAGCAGTACTTC
v_gene: TRBV7-4
d_gene: TRBD2
abundance: -
j_gene: TRBJ2-7

CDR3aa: CASLLEGIGYGYTF
CDR3nt: TGCGCCAGCCTCCTCGAGGGGATAGGCTATGGCTACACCTTC
v_gene: TRBV2
d_gene: -
abundance: -
j_gene: TRBJ1-2

CDR3aa: CASRMAVSYGYTF
CDR3nt: TGTGCCAGCAGGATGGCAGTTTCCTATGGCTACACCTTC
v_gene: TRBV12-3/TRBV12-4
d_gene: -
abundance: -
j_gene: TRBJ1-2

CDR3aa: CASSEGGNSQETQYF
CDR3nt: TGTGCCAGCAGCGAGGGGGGCAACTCCCAAGAGACCCAGTACTTC
v_gene: TRBV7-2
d_gene: -
abundance: -
j_gene: TRBJ2-5

CDR3aa: CSARGVERTNYGYTF
CDR3nt: TGCAGTGCTAGAGGTGTCGAGAGGACTAACTATGGCTACACCTTC
v_gene: TRBV20-1
d_gene: -
abundance: -
j_gene: TRBJ1-2

CDR3aa: CASSLGRGGTQYF
CDR3nt: TGTGCCAGCAGTTTGGGGCGGGGGGGTACGCAGTATTTT
v_gene: TRBV27
d_gene: TRBD2
abundance: -
j_gene: TRBJ2-3

CDR3aa: CSARGGTTNYGYTF
CDR3nt: TGCAGTGCTAGAGGGGGGACAACAAACTATGGCTACACCTTC
v_gene: TRBV20-1
d_gene: -
abundance: -
j_gene: TRBJ1-2

CDR3aa: CSASPLWAGVRYNEQFF
CDR3nt: TGCAGTGCTAGCCCCCTTTGGGCGGGAGTGAGGTACAATGAGCAGTTCTTC
v_gene: TRBV20-1
d_gene: TRBD2
abundance: few
j_gene: TRBJ2-1

CDR3aa: CASIRGHRGYEQYF
CDR3nt: TGCGCCAGCATCCGGGGCCACAGGGGATACGAGCAGTACTTC
v_gene: TRBV10-1
d_gene: TRBD1
abundance: -
j_gene: TRBJ2-7

CDR3aa: CAISDYGRLEETQYF
CDR3nt: TGTGCCATCAGTGACTACGGGAGACTTGAAGAGACCCAGTACTTC
v_gene: TRBV10-3
d_gene: -
abundance: -
j_gene: TRBJ2-5

CDR3aa: CASSLVVDSEKLFF
CDR3nt: TGTGCCAGCAGCTTAGTTGTCGACAGCGAAAAACTGTTTTTT
v_gene: TRBV7-2
d_gene: -
abundance: -
j_gene: TRBJ1-4